Below are 27 T cell receptor beta chains sequenced from a single sample in a study of OX40 agonist ivuxolimab in advanced cancers. The method was the immunoSEQ multiplex PCR assay. TCRdb took over this immuneACCESS table, retaining in-frame rearrangements with V and J assigned. Such tables are incomplete; in checked studies, under half of the missing clones stem from an unresolved V gene, and the remainder is unexplained. This sample is represented by 60,000 to 70,000 clones; roughly 82% of them were singletons. The ten biggest clones cover under 2% of the sample. The sample here was CD4+ or CD8+ T cells sorted from blood, taken in a trial of the OX40 agonist ivuxolimab. The origin of the receptors is an adult with an advanced solid tumor such as melanoma, head and neck, liver or kidney cancer.

The V and J genes are TRBV10-3 and TRBJ2-7; D gene uncertain. The V gene lost 2 bases and the J gene lost 4 bases, with 6 bases spanning the gap. Germline V CDR1 and CDR2: ENHRY, SYGVKD. CDR3 length: 12 amino acids. CDR3 DNA: TGTGCCATCAGTGAGACAACTTACGAGCAGTACTTC. Amino acids: CAISETTYEQYF.

This clone occurred once. The rearrangement joins TRBV29-1 to TRBJ1-5; no clear D gene. The CDR3 runs 13 residues. Germline loops: CDR1 SQVTM, CDR2 ANQGSEA. V lost 4 bases to trimming and J lost 0 bases, with 7 bases between them. This CDR3 reads CSVAVNSNQPQHF. The CDR3 DNA sequence: TGCAGCGTTGCAGTTAATAGCAATCAGCCCCAGCATTTT.

This clone came up once. One junction end disagrees with the germline gene, perhaps due to a read error. V and J are TRBV6-1 and TRBJ1-5; D possibly corresponds to TRBD1 (6 bases). CDR1 MNHNS and CDR2 SASEGT come from the germline V gene. This CDR3 contains 17 residues. CDR3 sequence: CAISESKGDLLNQPQHF. The CDR3, as DNA: TGTGCCATCAGTGAGTCGAAGGGGGATTTACTCAATCAGCCCCAGCATTTT.

The chain combines TRBV29-1 with TRBJ2-1; 7 bases line up with TRBD2. V was pared by 4 bases and J by 6 bases, with 3 bases of the junction left unmatched. Per the germline V gene, CDR1 is SQVTM and CDR2 is ANQGSEA. The CDR3 sequence is 12 residues long. The CDR3 DNA follows: TGCAGCGTTGTGAGCGGGACCAATGAGCAGTTCTTC. Its translation is CSVVSGTNEQFF.

This clone showed up just a few times. This sequence joins TRBV29-1 and TRBJ2-1; no reliable D call. Per germline, CDR1 SQVTM and CDR2 ANQGSEA. This CDR3 has 13 amino acids. V was cut by 6 bases and J by 3 bases, with 12 bases left in between. CDR3 amino acids: CSVALSGYNEQFF. The CDR3 region has the DNA TGCAGCGTCGCTTTGTCGGGCTACAATGAGCAGTTCTTC.

V and J are TRBV5-6 and TRBJ2-1; 7 bases match TRBD2. This CDR3 is built from 16 residues. Trimming cost V 1 base and J 3 bases; bases outside gene matches: 7. Germline loops: CDR1 SGHDT, CDR2 YYEEEE. This CDR3 reads CASSLSLVAGYNEQFF. CDR3 DNA sequence: TGTGCCAGCAGCTTGTCGTTGGTAGCGGGCTACAATGAGCAGTTCTTC.

The CDR3 nucleotides are TGTGCCAGCAGCCCCCTGGAGTACGACTCGGGGGCCAACGTCCTGACTTTC. The encoded protein is CASSPLEYDSGANVLTF. The chain uses TRBV9 and TRBJ2-6; D ambiguous. CDR3 size: 17 residues. CDR1 is SGDLS, CDR2 YYNGEE, per germline. Between the trimmed V and J ends, which lost 4 bases and 4 bases, there was a span of 18 bases.

The chain uses TRBV28 and TRBJ1-4; the D gene is possibly TRBD1 (6 bases). The CDR3 totals 16 residues. Germline-derived CDR1 and CDR2 are MDHEN and SYDVKM. The ends were cut back, 5 bases at V and 3 bases at J, with 16 bases in the middle. CDR3 region: CASSPIPGASNEKLFF. CDR3 coding DNA: TGTGCCAGCAGTCCCATCCCAGGGGCCTCTAATGAAAAACTGTTTTTT.

There are a few counts of this clone. CDR3 in amino acids: CASSLDPSAGYGYTF. In nucleotides, the CDR3 is TGTGCCAGCAGCTTAGACCCGTCTGCGGGCTATGGCTACACCTTC. The gene calls are TRBV11-2 and TRBJ1-2, with D hard to call. The CDR3 spans 15 residues. Trimming stripped 0 bases from V and 4 bases from J, with 12 bases between. Looked up from germline, CDR1 is SGHAT and CDR2 is FQNNGV.

The rearrangement uses TRBV5-5 and TRBJ2-7, with 15 nucleotides matching TRBD2. Germline CDR1 is SGHKS and CDR2 is YYEKEE (reference sequence). The V gene end was trimmed by 3 bases and the J gene end by 6 bases; junction bases not matched to a gene: 1. The CDR3 runs 14 residues. The CDR3 is CASSSGLAGGEQYF. The CDR3 coding sequence is TGTGCCAGCAGCTCGGGACTAGCGGGAGGCGAGCAGTACTTC.

This sequence joins TRBV5-6 and TRBJ1-1, with D perhaps TRBD1 (6 bases). Looked up from germline, CDR1 is SGHDT and CDR2 is YYEEEE. The V end lost 3 bases, the J end lost 7 bases, and 16 bases lay between the germline ends. This CDR3 has 14 residues. The CDR3 is CASSSLAGEIEAFF. DNA of the CDR3: TGTGCCAGCAGCTCCCTCGCAGGGGAGATTGAAGCTTTCTTT.

The table lists this clone with a count of one. The gene calls are TRBV13 and TRBJ2-3; 8 bases match TRBD2. The CDR3 has 14 residues. Germline CDR1 PRHDT, CDR2 FYEKMQ (reference sequence). The V gene end was trimmed by 5 bases and the J gene end by 2 bases; junction bases not matched to a gene: 3. CDR3 protein: CASSVLAVTDTQYF. In DNA form, the CDR3 reads TGTGCCAGCAGCGTACTAGCGGTCACAGATACGCAGTATTTT.

This clone occurred a few times. This chain links TRBV10-3 with TRBJ2-4, with D hard to call. Trimming took 4 bases from V and 9 from J, leaving 19 bases between them. There are 15 residues in the CDR3. Germline V gene sequence: CDR1 ENHRY, CDR2 SYGVKD. This chain's CDR3 is CAISGTVGPPSIQYF. The CDR3 coding sequence is TGTGCCATCAGTGGTACAGTTGGCCCTCCTAGCATTCAGTACTTC.

J is TRBJ2-2 and V is TRBV7-3; D remains ambiguous. Germline assignment: CDR1 SGHTA and CDR2 FQGTGA. The length of the CDR3 is 16 residues. V was shortened by 2 bases and J by 0 bases, with 10 bases between the two germline ends. CDR3 in amino acids: CASSLGTVANTGELFF. CDR3 DNA: TGTGCCAGCAGCTTAGGAACGGTGGCGAACACCGGGGAGCTGTTTTTT.

The chain recombines TRBV11-2 with TRBJ2-2; TRBD2 matches 9 bases. Per the germline V gene, CDR1 is SGHAT and CDR2 is FQNNGV. Germline trimming cut 5 bases from V and 2 bases from J; bases unmatched to any gene: 6. This CDR3 comprises 16 residues. The CDR3 reads CASSKTGTSNTGELFF. The CDR3 DNA follows: TGTGCCAGCAGCAAAACCGGGACTAGCAACACCGGGGAGCTGTTTTTT. The full variable domain, rest sourced from reference TRBV11-2 and TRBJ2-2, is EAGVAQSPRYKIIEKRQSVAFWCNPISGHATLYWYQQILGQGPKLLIQFQNNGVVDDSQLPKDRFSAERLKGVDSTLKIQPAKLEDSAVYLCASSKTGTSNTGELFFGEGSRLTVL.

The rearrangement joins TRBV11-1 to TRBJ2-7, with a tentative D call TRBD1 (5 bases). This CDR3 spans 17 amino acids. The V end was cut by 5 bases, the J end by 3 bases, with 23 bases between. Germline CDR1 reads SGHAT; CDR2 reads FQDESV (reference sequence). CDR3 amino acids: CASSPLWPALRGYEQYF. CDR3 nucleotides: TGTGCCAGCAGCCCCCTGTGGCCGGCGCTTAGGGGCTACGAGCAGTACTTC. The full variable domain, with the rest looked up from reference TRBV11-1 and TRBJ2-7, is EAEVAQSPRYKITEKSQAVAFWCDPISGHATLYWYRQILGQGPELLVQFQDESVVDDSQLPKDRFSAERLKGVDSTLKIQPAELGDSAMYLCASSPLWPALRGYEQYFGPGTRLTVT.

This chain joins TRBV28 and TRBJ2-3; 12 bases line up with TRBD2. V lost 4 bases, J lost 5 bases, and 7 bases stayed unmatched. CDR3 length equals 16 residues. CDR1 MDHEN and CDR2 SYDVKM come from the germline V gene. The CDR3 nucleotides are TGTGCCAGCAGTTCGGCTAGCGGGAGGGCAATAGATACGCAGTATTTT. Its translation: CASSSASGRAIDTQYF.

The chain carries TRBV30 and TRBJ2-5, with D tentatively TRBD2 (5 bases). Germline V gene sequence: CDR1 GTSNPN, CDR2 SVGIG (reference sequence). V was shortened by 3 bases and J by 4 bases, with 12 bases between the two germline ends. There are 13 residues in the CDR3. The CDR3 reads CAWRVYGGETQYF. The CDR3 nucleotides are TGTGCCTGGAGGGTCTATGGAGGAGAGACCCAGTACTTC.

The rearrangement joins TRBV11-2 to TRBJ2-1; 7 bases agree with TRBD2. The CDR3 contains 15 residues. Germline V gene data show CDR1 as SGHAT and CDR2 as FQNNGV. Losses at the gene ends were 3 bases for V and 10 bases for J; bases not matched to a gene: 12. The DNA for the CDR3 is TGTGCCAGCAGCTTGAATATAGAAGGCGGGAGAGAGCAGTTCTTC. Residues: CASSLNIEGGREQFF.

This chain joins TRBV23-1 and TRBJ1-2, with D hard to call. TRBV23-1 carries the ORF label, with uncertain function. Between the trimmed V and J ends, which lost 3 bases and 4 bases, there was a span of 12 bases. There are 14 residues in the CDR3. The CDR3 DNA sequence: TGCGCCAGCAGTCAGGAGACGGACTTCTATGGCTACACCTTC. Translation gives CASSQETDFYGYTF.

The chain joins TRBV30 to TRBJ1-3, with D unclear. The CDR3 sequence is 12 residues long. Trimming cost V 6 bases and J 0 bases, with 6 bases left between them. Germline values: CDR1 GTSNPN, CDR2 SVGIG (reference sequence). In DNA form, the CDR3 reads TGTGCCTGCCGGACCTCTGGAAACACCATATATTTT. This sequence encodes CACRTSGNTIYF.

The chain recombines TRBV19 with TRBJ2-5; 9 nucleotides align to TRBD1. The trim removed 8 bases at V and 2 bases at J, leaving 3 bases unmatched. The CDR3 is made up of 13 amino acids. Germline lookup yields CDR1 LNHDA and CDR2 SQIVND (reference sequence). The CDR3 here is CASGTGIQETQYF. CDR3 DNA sequence: TGTGCCAGTGGGACAGGGATTCAAGAGACCCAGTACTTC.

This clone showed up just once. The chain links TRBV9 to TRBJ1-1; D uncertain. The ends were cut back, 0 bases at V and 3 bases at J, with 6 bases in the middle. Germline V gives CDR1 SGDLS, CDR2 YYNGEE. This CDR3 is 13 amino acids long. This chain's CDR3 is CASSVAPDTEAFF. CDR3 nucleotide sequence: TGTGCCAGCAGCGTAGCCCCTGACACTGAAGCTTTCTTT.

The chain has TRBV9 and TRBJ1-3, with D unclear. Germline values: CDR1 SGDLS, CDR2 YYNGEE. V lost 0 bases and J 4 bases, leaving 11 bases between the germline ends. The CDR3 length is 15 residues. The CDR3 DNA is TGTGCCAGCAGCGTAGCCGAGGGTAGAGGAAACACCATATATTTT. It yields the protein CASSVAEGRGNTIYF.

The chain combines TRBV9 with TRBJ2-1, with 13 bases aligning to TRBD2. The CDR3 is made up of 17 amino acids. CDR1 and CDR2 (germline): SGDLS, YYNGEE. Unmatched junction bases numbered 10, after V lost 3 bases and J lost 7 bases. The CDR3, as DNA: TGTGCCAGCAGCGGTTCGCCGACTAGCGGGAGGTTGAATGAGCAGTTCTTC. Protein: CASSGSPTSGRLNEQFF.

The chain's CDR3 is CASSPQVAQSSGNTIYF. Here the CDR3 DNA reads TGTGCCAGCTCACCACAAGTTGCACAAAGCTCTGGAAACACCATATATTTT. The chain couples TRBV18 to TRBJ1-3; no firm D call. The CDR3 contains 17 residues. V dropped 1 base and J dropped 0 bases, with 13 bases sitting between them. Germline V gives CDR1 KGHSH, CDR2 LQKENI.

J is TRBJ2-4 and V is TRBV5-1; a weak D match, TRBD2 (6 bases). CDR3 length: 15 residues. Germline V lookup: CDR1 SGHRS, CDR2 YFSETQ. The germline V and J ends were trimmed by 1 base and 3 bases, with 11 bases remaining between them. The CDR3 here is CASSLRGMDKNIQYF. The CDR3 coding sequence is TGCGCCAGCAGCTTGCGGGGGATGGACAAAAACATTCAGTACTTC.